Listed here is a single T cell receptor beta chain. The sample belongs to a study of technical replicates of blood from a handful of donors. TCRdb's table, derived via immunoSEQ multiplex PCR, lists solely in-frame clones and lacks some. Of tens of thousands of clones listed, 94% are singletons. The V end was cut by 3 bases, the J end by 8 bases, with 8 bases between. Germline assignment: CDR1 SNHLY and CDR2 FYNNEI. The CDR3 contains 12 residues. The TCR originated in a human donor in good health. This rearrangement joins TRBV2 to TRBJ2-1; tentative D call: TRBD2 (5 bases). The sequenced sample was T cells isolated from PBMCs. The CDR3 loop reads CASSDEGYEQFF. The CDR3 DNA follows: TGTGCCAGCAGTGATGAGGGATATGAGCAGTTCTTC.